A single sample is the source of the 20 T cell receptor beta chains below, sequenced in a study of OX40 agonist ivuxolimab in advanced cancers. Repertoires were generated with immunoSEQ multiplex PCR, while TCRdb's copy carries only in-frame clones and drops some. This table holds some 41,000 clones, around 90% found once. Here the sequenced sample was CD4+ or CD8+ T cells sorted from blood, taken in a trial of the OX40 agonist ivuxolimab. These receptors were taken from an adult with an advanced solid tumor such as melanoma, head and neck, liver or kidney cancer.

This sequence joins TRBV28 and TRBJ2-1, with D possibly being TRBD2 (5 bases). CDR1 MDHEN and CDR2 SYDVKM come from the germline V gene. The V gene lost 5 bases and the J gene lost 0 bases, with 11 bases spanning the gap. CDR3 length: 15 residues. This chain's CDR3 is CASSPERISYNEQFF. The CDR3 DNA follows: TGTGCCAGCAGTCCGGAGCGGATCTCCTACAATGAGCAGTTCTTC.

This sequence joins TRBV4-2 and TRBJ1-3, with 8 positions matching TRBD1. The germline V gene encodes CDR1 LGHNA and CDR2 YNFKEQ. The junction had 10 bases not matched to a gene; V was cut back by 3 bases and J by 0 bases. The CDR3 sequence is 18 residues long. The CDR3 loop is CASSQYSTGVFSGNTIYF. The DNA of the CDR3 is TGTGCCAGCAGCCAGTACTCGACAGGGGTCTTCTCTGGAAACACCATATATTTT.

The rearrangement uses TRBV19 and TRBJ2-7; D call uncertain. Germline CDR1 is LNHDA and CDR2 is SQIVND (reference sequence). The CDR3 totals 15 residues. V was cut by 4 bases and J by 7 bases, with 20 bases left in between. This chain's CDR3 is CASSTGRPGRWEQYF. The CDR3 nucleotides read TGTGCCAGTAGTACCGGACGTCCCGGAAGGTGGGAGCAGTACTTC.

The chain carries TRBV5-1 and TRBJ2-2; D uncertain. The germline CDR1 and CDR2 sequences are SGHRS and YFSETQ. The CDR3 loop spans 15 amino acids. V was pared by 6 bases and J by 1 base, with 13 bases between. CDR3 bases: TGCGCCAGCACTCCCGGTGCAGGGAACACCGGGGAGCTGTTTTTT. Residues: CASTPGAGNTGELFF.

The chain uses TRBV5-1 and TRBJ2-3; D perhaps matches TRBD2 (5 bases). V was pared by 0 bases and J by 0 bases, with 8 bases between. CDR1 SGHRS and CDR2 YFSETQ come from the germline V gene. The CDR3 totals 15 residues. The CDR3 here is CASSLGGRSTDTQYF. CDR3 nucleotide sequence: TGCGCCAGCAGCTTGGGAGGGAGAAGCACAGATACGCAGTATTTT.

V usage is TRBV12-5 and J usage is TRBJ2-1; 16 bases map to TRBD2. The CDR3 is 18 residues long. Germline V gene sequence: CDR1 LGHNT, CDR2 FRNRAP. V lost 6 bases and J lost 4; bases outside the gene matches: 9. In nucleotides, the CDR3 is TGTGCTAGTGGCACGGGGACTAGCGGGAGGGTGGGGTACAATGAGCAGTTCTTC. Protein: CASGTGTSGRVGYNEQFF.

The chain joins TRBV7-8 to TRBJ2-7; no firm D call. Trimming left V 10 bases short and J 2 bases short, with 15 bases between. The CDR3 totals 13 residues. Germline CDR1 and CDR2: SGHVS and FQNEAQ. Written as DNA, the CDR3 is TGTGCCAACACCTCTAGAAGGGCCTACGAGCAGTACTTC. Translating it yields CANTSRRAYEQYF.

The V and J genes are TRBV18 and TRBJ1-4; D is uncertain. Trimming shortened V by 3 bases and J by 7 bases, and 12 bases separated the two germline ends. Germline V gives CDR1 KGHSH, CDR2 LQKENI. This CDR3 has 14 amino acids. The CDR3 DNA reads TGTGCCAGCTCACCTGGCCAATCCCCTGAAAAACTGTTTTTT. This codes for CASSPGQSPEKLFF.

The chain carries TRBV28 and TRBJ1-1; D remains ambiguous. The germline V and J ends were trimmed by 6 bases and 0 bases, with 11 bases remaining between them. CDR1 is MDHEN and CDR2 is SYDVKM in the germline V gene. The CDR3 loop spans 14 amino acids. CDR3 coding DNA: TGTGCCAGCAGCCCTCATATCCTGAACACTGAAGCTTTCTTT. Translated: CASSPHILNTEAFF.

The V gene is TRBV5-1, the J gene TRBJ2-1, with TRBD1 as a possible D gene (6 bases). The CDR3 runs to 14 residues. The germline V and J ends were trimmed by 4 bases and 10 bases, with 18 bases remaining between them. The germline gives CDR1 SGHRS, CDR2 YFSETQ. The CDR3 protein is CASSLTGPPREQFF. The CDR3 DNA follows: TGCGCCAGCAGCCTGACAGGCCCCCCTCGGGAGCAGTTCTTC.

This clone came up a few times. V usage is TRBV28 and J usage is TRBJ1-5; 9 nucleotides agree with TRBD1. The junction had 12 bases not matched to a gene; V was cut back by 3 bases and J by 6 bases. The CDR3 sequence is 17 residues long. Germline V lookup: CDR1 MDHEN, CDR2 SYDVKM. DNA for the CDR3: TGTGCCAGCAGTTTCCGGGACAGGGTAGGTAGGGTTCAGCCCCAGCATTTT. Translated: CASSFRDRVGRVQPQHF.

V gene TRBV5-6 combines with J gene TRBJ1-3, with 7 bases identical to TRBD1. V was clipped by 2 bases and J by 0 bases; unmatched bases: 8. The CDR3 sequence is 17 residues long. Per germline, CDR1 SGHDT and CDR2 YYEEEE. The CDR3 here is CASSLRQGGFSGNTIYF. The DNA for the CDR3 is TGTGCCAGCAGCTTAAGGCAGGGGGGCTTCTCTGGAAACACCATATATTTT.

This clone was observed a few times. The V and J genes are TRBV6-4 and TRBJ2-4, with a weak D call TRBD1 (5 bases). This CDR3 contains 16 residues. Between the trimmed V and J ends, which lost 5 bases and 0 bases, there was a span of 14 bases. Germline V gene lookup returns CDR1 MRHNA and CDR2 SNTAGT. The CDR3 nucleotides are TGTGCCAGCAGTAAAGAATGGGGCTTAGCCAAAAACATTCAGTACTTC. Protein sequence: CASSKEWGLAKNIQYF.

The chain uses TRBV5-1 and TRBJ2-7; 13 bases are shared with TRBD2. The CDR3 runs to 24 residues. Germline V lookup: CDR1 SGHRS, CDR2 YFSETQ. The trim removed 4 bases at V and 4 bases at J, leaving 32 bases unmatched. This CDR3 is CASSPPGHNFPGLAGKKNGYEQYF. DNA of the CDR3: TGCGCCAGCAGCCCCCCGGGACATAATTTTCCGGGACTAGCGGGAAAAAAAAACGGTTACGAGCAGTACTTC.

The CDR3 DNA sequence: TGTGCCAGCAGCGTAGGTAATAGCGGGAGTTTTACAGATACGCAGTATTTT. Amino acid sequence: CASSVGNSGSFTDTQYF. The chain joins TRBV9 to TRBJ2-3; 9 bases map to TRBD2. Trimming took 0 bases from V and 3 from J; bases not matched to a gene: 8. The CDR3 contains 17 residues. Per the germline V gene, CDR1 is SGDLS and CDR2 is YYNGEE.

The J gene is TRBJ2-3, the V gene TRBV6-4, with TRBD2 as a possible D gene (6 bases). This CDR3 has 14 residues. Looked up from germline, CDR1 is MRHNA and CDR2 is SNTAGT. V lost 2 bases to trimming and J lost 4 bases, with 10 bases between them. The CDR3 loop reads CASSDAGRSDTQYF. In nucleotides, the CDR3 is TGTGCCAGCAGTGACGCGGGACGGTCAGATACGCAGTATTTT.

J is TRBJ1-2 and V is TRBV5-1, with D tentatively TRBD1 (6 bases). The V end was cut by 4 bases, the J end by 4 bases, with 20 bases between. The CDR3 extends over 16 amino acids. CDR1 and CDR2 (germline): SGHRS, YFSETQ. The CDR3 is CASSPLRGGLPYGYTF. As DNA, the CDR3 is TGCGCCAGCAGCCCATTGAGGGGGGGTTTACCCTATGGCTACACCTTC.

V and J are TRBV6-4 and TRBJ2-3; D gene unclear. V lost 3 bases to trimming and J lost 2 bases, with 9 bases between them. The V gene's germline CDR1 is MRHNA and CDR2 SNTAGT. CDR3 size: 14 residues. The CDR3 DNA sequence: TGTGCCAGCAGTGAATCCGGGCCCACAGATACGCAGTATTTT. Its protein is CASSESGPTDTQYF.

J is TRBJ1-4 and V is TRBV7-9, with D tentatively TRBD1 (6 bases). Trimming shortened V by 6 bases and J by 5 bases, and 16 bases separated the two germline ends. CDR3 length equals 15 residues. CDR1 is SEHNR and CDR2 is FQNEAQ in the germline V gene (reference sequence). The CDR3 DNA reads as TGTGCCAGCAGGGTCAGGGGCGGAGGAAATGAAAAACTGTTTTTT. Translated: CASRVRGGGNEKLFF.

V usage is TRBV11-2 and J usage is TRBJ2-7; D is undetermined. Trimming stripped 5 bases from V and 4 bases from J, with 12 bases between. The CDR3 covers 13 residues. Germline lookup yields CDR1 SGHAT and CDR2 FQNNGV. The CDR3 DNA reads as TGTGCCAGCAGCCCCCGCGCGGCGTACGAGCAGTACTTC. Amino acids: CASSPRAAYEQYF.